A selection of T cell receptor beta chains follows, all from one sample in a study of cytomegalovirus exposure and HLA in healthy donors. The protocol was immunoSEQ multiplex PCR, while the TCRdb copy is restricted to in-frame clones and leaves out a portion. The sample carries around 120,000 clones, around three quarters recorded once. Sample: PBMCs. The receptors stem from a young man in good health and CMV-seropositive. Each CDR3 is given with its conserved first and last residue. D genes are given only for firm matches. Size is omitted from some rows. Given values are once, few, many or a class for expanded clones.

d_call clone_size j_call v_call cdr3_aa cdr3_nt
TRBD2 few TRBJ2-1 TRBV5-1 CATSNVAGGPYNEQFF TGCGCCACTTCCAATGTAGCGGGGGGGCCCTACAATGAGCAGTTCTTC
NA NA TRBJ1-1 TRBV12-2 CASRDRNRGRNTEAFF TGTGCAAGTCGCGACCGTAACAGGGGGCGGAACACTGAAGCTTTCTTT
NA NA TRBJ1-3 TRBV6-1 CASSEGPRAGNTIYF TGTGCCAGCAGTGAAGGACCGCGGGCTGGAAACACCATATATTTT
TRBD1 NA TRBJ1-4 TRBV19 CASTPGQGRSEKLFF TGTGCCAGTACCCCGGGACAGGGGAGAAGTGAAAAACTGTTTTTT
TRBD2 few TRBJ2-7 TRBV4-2 CASSQDPLVGRVLQDYEQYF TGTGCCAGCAGCCAAGATCCACTAGTCGGGAGGGTTCTACAGGACTACGAGCAGTACTTC
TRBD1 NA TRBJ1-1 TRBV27 CASGQGRGNTEAFF TGTGCCAGCGGACAGGGGAGGGGGAACACTGAAGCTTTCTTT
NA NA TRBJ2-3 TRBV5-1 CASSQRSSTDTQYF TGCGCCAGCAGCCAGCGATCCAGCACAGATACGCAGTATTTT
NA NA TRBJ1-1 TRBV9 CASSAMTGGITEAFF TGTGCCAGCAGCGCCATGACGGGAGGGATCACTGAAGCTTTCTTT
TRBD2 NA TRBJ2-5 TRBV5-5 CASSSPSGGETQYF TGTGCCAGCAGCTCGCCTAGCGGCGGGGAGACCCAGTACTTC
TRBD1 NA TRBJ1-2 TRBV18 CASSPPGQLYGYTF TGTGCCAGCTCACCACCGGGACAGTTATATGGCTACACCTTC
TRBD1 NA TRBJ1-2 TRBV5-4 CASRFGTGGNYGYTF TGTGCCAGCAGATTCGGCACAGGGGGGAACTATGGCTACACCTTC
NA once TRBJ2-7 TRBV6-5 CASSRQGNSYEQYF TGTGCCAGCAGTCGGCAGGGGAACTCCTACGAGCAGTACTTC
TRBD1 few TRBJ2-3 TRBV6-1 CASSSGTGDTDTQYF TGTGCCAGCAGTTCCGGGACAGGGGACACAGATACGCAGTATTTT
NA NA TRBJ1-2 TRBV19 CASSISIQGDYGYTF TGTGCCAGTAGTATCAGCATCCAGGGTGACTATGGCTACACCTTC
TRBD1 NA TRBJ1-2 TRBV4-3 CASSQQGAIYGYTF TGCGCCAGCAGCCAACAGGGGGCCATCTATGGCTACACCTTC
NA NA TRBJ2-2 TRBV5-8 CASSYRVGELFF TGTGCCAGCAGCTACCGGGTGGGGGAGCTGTTTTTT
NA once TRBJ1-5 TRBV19 CASTRGGPPWGQNQPQHF TGTGCCAGCACACGGGGGGGCCCACCATGGGGACAAAATCAGCCCCAGCATTTT
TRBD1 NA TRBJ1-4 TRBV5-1 CASSLSGTATNEKLFF TGCGCCAGCAGCCTGTCCGGGACAGCTACTAATGAAAAACTGTTTTTT
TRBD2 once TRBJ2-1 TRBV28 CASSLAGGGNEQFF TGTGCCAGCAGTTTAGCGGGAGGGGGGAATGAGCAGTTCTTC
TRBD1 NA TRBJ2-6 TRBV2 CASSTGTTFGTGSGANVLTF TGTGCCAGCAGTACCGGCACCACATTCGGGACAGGGTCTGGGGCCAACGTCCTGACTTTC
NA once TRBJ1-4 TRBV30 CAWSVLPGVEKLFF TGTGCCTGGAGTGTACTTCCGGGGGTTGAAAAACTGTTTTTT
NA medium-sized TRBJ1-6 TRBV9 CASSAGQTYNSPLHF TGTGCCAGCAGCGCTGGACAGACATATAATTCACCCCTCCACTTT
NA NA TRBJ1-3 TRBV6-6 CASSRIGGGSGNTIYF TGTGCCAGCAGCAGAATCGGGGGGGGCTCTGGAAACACCATATATTTT
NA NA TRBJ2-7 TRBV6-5 CASSYSLGSYEQYF TGTGCCAGCAGTTACTCCCTAGGCTCCTACGAGCAGTACTTC
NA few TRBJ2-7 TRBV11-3 CASSFAYEQYF TGTGCCAGCAGCTTCGCCTACGAGCAGTACTTC
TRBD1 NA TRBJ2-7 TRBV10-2 CASRLGQGSAYEQYF TGCGCCAGCAGACTTGGACAGGGCTCAGCCTACGAGCAGTACTTC
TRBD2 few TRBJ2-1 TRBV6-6 CASRPGLAGYNEQFF TGTGCCAGCAGGCCGGGACTAGCGGGGTACAATGAGCAGTTCTTC
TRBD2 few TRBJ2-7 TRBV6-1 CASSDREGREQYF TGTGCCAGCAGTGACAGGGAGGGCCGAGAGCAGTACTTC
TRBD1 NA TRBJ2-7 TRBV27 CASSLFGTGDGEQYF TGTGCCAGCAGTTTATTCGGGACAGGGGACGGCGAGCAGTACTTC
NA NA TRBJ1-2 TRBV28 CASTSLRREHGYTF TGTGCCAGCACCTCCCTGAGGAGGGAGCATGGCTACACCTTC
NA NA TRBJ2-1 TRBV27 CASGYEQFF TGTGCCAGCGGCTATGAGCAGTTCTTC
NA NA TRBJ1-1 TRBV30 CAWSFNAIGAFF TGTGCCTGGAGTTTCAATGCGATCGGAGCTTTCTTT
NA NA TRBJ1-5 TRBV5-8 CASSLWGGRNQPQHF TGTGCCAGCAGCTTGTGGGGGGGTCGCAATCAGCCCCAGCATTTT
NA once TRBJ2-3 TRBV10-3 CAISESTLAPTDTQYF TGTGCCATCAGTGAGTCGACACTCGCACCCACAGATACGCAGTATTTT
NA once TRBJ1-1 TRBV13 CASRPPGVTEAFF TGTGCCAGCAGACCCCCAGGGGTGACTGAAGCTTTCTTT
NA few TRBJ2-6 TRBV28 CASSLLTFSGANVLTF TGTGCCAGCAGCCTGCTAACCTTCTCTGGGGCCAACGTCCTGACTTTC
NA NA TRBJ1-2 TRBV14 CASSQQTGLYGYTF TGTGCCAGCAGCCAACAGACGGGACTCTATGGCTACACCTTC
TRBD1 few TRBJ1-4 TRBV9 CASSRPAGGLEKLFF TGTGCCAGCAGCCGGCCAGCAGGGGGCTTGGAAAAACTGTTTTTT
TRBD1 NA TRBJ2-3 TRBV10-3 CAISEPGQGADTQYF TGTGCCATCAGTGAGCCGGGACAGGGAGCAGATACGCAGTATTTT
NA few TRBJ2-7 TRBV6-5 CASSYQTNREEEQYF TGTGCCAGCAGTTACCAGACAAACAGGGAAGAGGAGCAGTACTTC
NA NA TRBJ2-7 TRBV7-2 CASSKDRTYSYEQYF TGTGCCAGCAGCAAAGATAGGACATACTCCTACGAGCAGTACTTC
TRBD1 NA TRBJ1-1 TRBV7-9 CASSDFDRGNTEAFF TGTGCCAGCAGCGATTTTGACAGGGGCAACACTGAAGCTTTCTTT
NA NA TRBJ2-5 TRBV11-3 CASTLRRNSQETQYF TGTGCCAGCACCCTAAGGCGGAATTCCCAAGAGACCCAGTACTTC
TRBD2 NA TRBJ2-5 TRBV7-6 CASSYLGREGETQYF TGTGCCAGCAGCTACCTTGGCAGGGAGGGAGAGACCCAGTACTTC
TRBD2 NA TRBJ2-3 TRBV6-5 CASTPAGGTDTQYF TGTGCCAGCACCCCAGCGGGGGGGACAGATACGCAGTATTTT
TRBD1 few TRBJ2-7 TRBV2 CASSQTGQGAYEQYF TGTGCCAGCAGTCAAACAGGACAGGGGGCATACGAGCAGTACTTC
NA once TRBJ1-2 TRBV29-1 CSVSDGGYGYTF TGCAGCGTCTCCGACGGGGGCTATGGCTACACCTTC
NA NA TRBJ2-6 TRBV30 CAWSRGSGANVLTF TGTGCCTGGAGCAGGGGATCAGGGGCCAACGTCCTGACTTTC
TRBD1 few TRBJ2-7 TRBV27 CASSWQGAYEQYF TGTGCCAGCAGTTGGCAGGGGGCCTACGAGCAGTACTTC
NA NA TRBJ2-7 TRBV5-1 CASSLATGLSYEQYF TGCGCCAGCAGCTTGGCGACAGGCCTATCCTACGAGCAGTACTTC
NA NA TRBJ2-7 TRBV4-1 CASSRGTFYEQYF TGCGCCAGCAGCCGCGGGACTTTCTACGAGCAGTACTTC
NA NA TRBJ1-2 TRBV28 CASSFGERGYTF TGTGCCAGCAGTTTCGGGGAGCGGGGCTACACCTTC
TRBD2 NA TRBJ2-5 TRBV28 CASIAGVEETQYF TGTGCCAGCATAGCGGGAGTAGAGGAGACCCAGTACTTC
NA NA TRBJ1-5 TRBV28 CASSLAGSITERDQPQHF TGTGCCAGCAGTTTGGCAGGAAGTATTACCGAACGCGATCAGCCCCAGCATTTT